Included here is one T cell receptor (beta chain) sequence, with context. This clone's antigen is unknown. Base qualities are not provided; no much larger clone lies one nucleotide away. The sample belongs to a study of regulatory T cells in long-lasting Graves disease (dated by TCRdb to about 2021). Some background on the complete study: Persistent Graves' disease was defined as antithyroid drug treatment for over 5 years with persistently positive TSH receptor autoantibodies. The study was conducted in China and was registered as a clinical trial. In the clinical cohort, patients with persistent Graves' disease had used antithyroid drugs for an average of roughly 10 years. A total of around 35 samples underwent TCR sequencing, from 13 patients with persistent Graves' disease and 20 or so patients with newly diagnosed Graves' disease. Peripheral blood TCR sequencing and RNA sequencing compared persistent Graves' disease patients with newly diagnosed Graves' disease patients. On the study overall, not on this receptor specifically: Only peripheral blood was studied, because thyroid tissue, the primary lesion, was inaccessible. Patients with persistent disease shared more public clonotypes (about 2,700) than newly diagnosed patients did (more than 900). As a limitation, the authors acknowledged that the small sample size may reduce accuracy. Sequencing and analysis were limited to the TCR beta chain. Compared with newly diagnosed patients, persistent Graves' disease patients had lower TCR Shannon entropy and fewer highly expanded clones, which suggests clonal expansion. Persistent disease showed preferential use of TRBV28, TRBJ1-2 and TRBJ2-5, whereas newly diagnosed disease favored TRBV20-1 and TRBJ2-1.

The sample's time point label, decoded: persistent/refractory GD, antithyroid drugs over 5 years with positive TRAb. For both TCR sequencing and RNA sequencing, RNA was extracted from PBMCs using TRIzol. The diagnosis of Graves' disease was made according to American Thyroid Association guidelines. The patients came from an endocrinology department in Xi'an, China. From each patient, 7.5 to 10 milliliters of peripheral blood was collected into an EDTA anticoagulant tube. Ficoll Paque Plus density gradient separation was used to isolate PBMCs, and no further T cell sorting was performed. An Agilent 2100 Bioanalyzer and agarose gel were used to assess RNA quality, and a NanoDrop 2000 was used to measure RNA concentration. Receptor libraries were prepared by multiplex PCR. Sequencing relied on an Illumina HiSeq 4000. To build TCR beta libraries, CDR3 regions were amplified by Arm-PCR using iRepertoire HTBI primers. PCR products were gel purified before sequencing. In the paper's pipeline: Across samples, 60 to 80 TRBV and 15 or so TRBJ segments were identified and used for gene usage analysis of CDR3 amino acid clonotypes. COPE and FqMerger were used to merge filtered high-quality paired reads into contigs. BLAST was used to align contigs to IMGT TRBV, TRBD and TRBJ reference genes, with CDR3 defined following IMGT. Any clonotype with a frequency above 0.1% was classified as a highly expanded clone. Shannon entropy was used to measure repertoire diversity, and the Gini coefficient was used to measure V-J evenness. A clonotype found in more than one individual was treated as public. TCRdb applied fastp at Q25 and MiXCR to the public reads, then kept only in-frame beta chains. Each CDR3 protein appears once, grouped with its most common genes and DNA. These V and J calls are TCRdb output, not the study's own analysis. This sample has about half a million distinct CDR3 sequences in its table, and roughly 23% of those were observed once. Around 14% of the sample goes to the ten largest clones.

Cut back by 8 bases and 7 bases, the V and J ends lie 15 bases apart. Inclusive of the bounding cysteine and phenylalanine, the CDR3 is 12 residues long. The read is trimmed to its CDR3 DNA, 36 bases read in frame from base 1. Via the germline V gene, CDR1 is SGHVS and CDR2 FQNEAQ. The sequence was obtained from a female donor with Graves disease. The chain is assembled from TRBV7-8 and TRBJ2-7; the D gene is perhaps TRBD2, from 6 matching bases. The sequenced sample was peripheral blood mononuclear cells (PBMCs), obtained when the disease was refractory, from a patient treated with antithyroid drugs. Read as DNA, the sequence is TGTGCCAGCCGGAGGGCAGGGAAAGAGCAGTACTTC. Translated, it reads CASRRAGKEQYF.